What follows describes a single T cell receptor (beta chain). This record comes from a study of shared T cell receptors in the human thymus. This CDR3 is 14 amino acids long. The ends were cut back, 2 bases at V and 7 bases at J, with 14 bases in the middle. Per germline, CDR1 LGHNT and CDR2 FRNRAP. The table came from immunoSEQ multiplex PCR; TCRdb's copy has only in-frame clones and leaves some out. The table has around 340,000 clones, 95% seen once. Sequencing was carried out using thymocytes. The rearrangement uses TRBV12-5 and TRBJ1-2; D remains ambiguous. The sequence was collected from a human donor. The CDR3 is CASGLTSGRAGYTF. The DNA of the CDR3 is TGTGCTAGTGGTTTGACTTCCGGGCGTGCTGGCTACACCTTC.